This TCR beta chain is drawn from a study of vaccination effects on CD4 cells after COVID-19. At the level of the study: Two doses of either BNT162b2 or mRNA-1273 were given to each participant. Study-wide findings and caveats: Cross-reactivity with common cold coronaviruses was shown by only 1 of 255 vaccine-induced clones in healthy vaccinees.

CDR1 is KGHDR, CDR2 SFDVKD, per germline. CDR3 length: 17 amino acids. V lost 5 bases and J 4 bases, leaving 17 bases between the germline ends. Comments on this clone: As yet, its antigen is unknown.

At the end of approximately 10 days of culture, CD4+ T cells were isolated. A half-medium replacement with IL-2 medium was carried out on days 3 and 7. Generated by immunoSEQ multiplex PCR, the TCRdb table keeps only in-frame clones and is missing some. The sample records 40,000 or so clones, 65% to 85% being singletons. The sequence was collected from a human donor who received a COVID-19 vaccine. The material was CD4+ T cells from PBMCs cultured without peptide, obtained before COVID-19 vaccination. The chain employs TRBV24-1 and TRBJ2-6, with D perhaps matching TRBD1 (6 bases). The CDR3 region is CATSAGHRQAGANVLTF. The CDR3 DNA reads TGTGCCACCAGTGCGGGCCACCGACAGGCCGGGGCCAACGTCCTGACTTTC.